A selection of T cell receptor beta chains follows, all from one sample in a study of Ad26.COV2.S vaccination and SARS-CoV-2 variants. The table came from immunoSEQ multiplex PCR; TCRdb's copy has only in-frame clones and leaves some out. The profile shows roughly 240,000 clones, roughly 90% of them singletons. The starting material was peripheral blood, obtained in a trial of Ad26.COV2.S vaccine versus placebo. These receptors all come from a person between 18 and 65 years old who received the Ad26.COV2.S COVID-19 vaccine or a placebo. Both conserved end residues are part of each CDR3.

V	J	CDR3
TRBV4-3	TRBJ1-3	CASSQAPGGAAGNTIYF
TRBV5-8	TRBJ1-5	CASSTDDRVNQPQHF
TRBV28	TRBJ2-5	CASSLLGLETQYF
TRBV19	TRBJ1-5	CASSILTGGNQPQHF
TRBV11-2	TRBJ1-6	CASSGVNSPLHF
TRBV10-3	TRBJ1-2	CAILRDRGNYGYTF
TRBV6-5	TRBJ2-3	CASKGPAADTQYF
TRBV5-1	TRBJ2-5	CASSIGTGDETQYF
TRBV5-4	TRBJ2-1	CASSFSGGSYNEQFF
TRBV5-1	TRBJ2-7	CASSPTGTGLDYEQYF
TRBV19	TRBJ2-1	CASSYLWNNEQFF
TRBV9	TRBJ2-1	CASGLAGVTYNEQFF
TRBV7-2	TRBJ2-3	CASSLSGSNTDTQYF
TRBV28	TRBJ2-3	CASREGTSGLTDTQYF
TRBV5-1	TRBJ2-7	CASSGRGLAPYEQYF
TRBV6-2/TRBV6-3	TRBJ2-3	CASSYIGRESTDTQYF
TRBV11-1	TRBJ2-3	CASSFLGGGTDTQYF
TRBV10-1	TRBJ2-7	CARSPPYEQYF
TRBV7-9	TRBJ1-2	CASSLVPEGLYGYTF
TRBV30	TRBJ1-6	CAWSVPTGGKNSPLHF
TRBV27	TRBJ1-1	CASSLMASLRTEAFF
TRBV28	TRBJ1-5	CASSLLGTGANQPQHF
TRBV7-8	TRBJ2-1	CASSHPRTTAYNEQFF
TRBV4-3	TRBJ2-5	CASSQTWALTETQYF
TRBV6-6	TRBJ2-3	CASSPIGPSDTQYF
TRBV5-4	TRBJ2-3	CASSLNPSGVTDTQYF
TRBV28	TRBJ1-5	CASSSKLTRLQGAQHF
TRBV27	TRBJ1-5	CASSSRWTRSGQPQHF
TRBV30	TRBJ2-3	CAWSTGFLAGGTDTQYF
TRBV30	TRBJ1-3	CAWRISGGNTIYF
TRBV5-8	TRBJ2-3	CASSLDPYRTDTQYF
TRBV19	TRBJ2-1	CASSKPRGSGGNEQFF
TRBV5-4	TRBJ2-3	CASSSVGDTDTQYF
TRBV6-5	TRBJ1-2	CASRRQGEGYGYTF
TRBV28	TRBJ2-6	CASSFVSAGANVLTF
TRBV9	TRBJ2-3	CASSPGTGGISADTQYF
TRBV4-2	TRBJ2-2	CASSQNKLRQFLGELFF
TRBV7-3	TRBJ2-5	CASSYREGETQYF
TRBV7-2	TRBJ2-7	CASSFGVGYEQYF
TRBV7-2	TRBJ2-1	CASSTTRPNYNEQFF
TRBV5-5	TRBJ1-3	CASSLAGPPSGNTIYF
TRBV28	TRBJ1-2	CASSPPLGQNNYGYTF
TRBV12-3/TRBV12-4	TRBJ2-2	CASSLNSAGELFF
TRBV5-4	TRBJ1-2	CASSWPDKYGYTF
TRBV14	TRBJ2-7	CASSPRDRGRFEQYF
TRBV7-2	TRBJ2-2	CASSLRASLTGELFF
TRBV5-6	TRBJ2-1	CASSLDQGIGNEQFF
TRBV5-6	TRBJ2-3	CASSLLAGVDTQYF
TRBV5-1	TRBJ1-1	CASSLHIGNTEAFF
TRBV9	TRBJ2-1	CASSPGSSNEQFF
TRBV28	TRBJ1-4	CASTVTGREKLFF
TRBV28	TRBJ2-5	CASSLSESQETQYF
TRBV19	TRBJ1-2	CASSIGSRGREPRYTF
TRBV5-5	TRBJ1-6	CASSLAPDRDSPLHF
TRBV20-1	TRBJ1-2	CSQTGGNGYTF
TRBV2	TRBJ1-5	CASRPAGGGNQPQHF
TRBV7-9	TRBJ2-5	CASSPQSIQETQYF